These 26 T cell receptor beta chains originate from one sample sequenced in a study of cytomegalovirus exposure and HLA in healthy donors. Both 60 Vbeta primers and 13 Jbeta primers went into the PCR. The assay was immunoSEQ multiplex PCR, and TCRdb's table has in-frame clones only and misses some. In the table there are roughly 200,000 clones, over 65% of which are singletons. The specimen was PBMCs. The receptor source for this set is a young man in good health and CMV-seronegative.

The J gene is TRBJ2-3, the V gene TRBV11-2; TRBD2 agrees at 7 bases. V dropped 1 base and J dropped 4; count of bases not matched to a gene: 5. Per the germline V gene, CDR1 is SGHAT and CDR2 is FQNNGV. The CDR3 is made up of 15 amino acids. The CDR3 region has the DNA TGTGCCAGCAGCTTAGGCCTGGGGAGGGCAGATACGCAGTATTTT. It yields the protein CASSLGLGRADTQYF.

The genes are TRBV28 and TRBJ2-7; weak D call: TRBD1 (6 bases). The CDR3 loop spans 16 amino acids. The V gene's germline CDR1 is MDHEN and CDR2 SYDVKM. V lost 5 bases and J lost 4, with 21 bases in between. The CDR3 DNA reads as TGTGCCAGCAGTGGGGGACACGGCAGACCTCCGTACGAGCAGTACTTC. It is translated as CASSGGHGRPPYEQYF.

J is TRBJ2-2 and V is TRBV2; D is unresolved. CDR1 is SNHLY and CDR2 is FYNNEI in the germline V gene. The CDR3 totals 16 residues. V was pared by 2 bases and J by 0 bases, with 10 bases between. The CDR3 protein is CASSEPGYTNTGELFF. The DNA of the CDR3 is TGTGCCAGCAGTGAACCGGGTTATACGAACACCGGGGAGCTGTTTTTT.

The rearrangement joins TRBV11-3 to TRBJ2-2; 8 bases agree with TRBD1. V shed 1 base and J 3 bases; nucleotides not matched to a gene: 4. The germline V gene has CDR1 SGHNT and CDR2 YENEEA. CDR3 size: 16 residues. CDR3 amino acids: CASSLGGQAYTGELFF. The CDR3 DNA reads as TGTGCCAGCAGCTTAGGGGGACAGGCTTACACCGGGGAGCTGTTTTTT.

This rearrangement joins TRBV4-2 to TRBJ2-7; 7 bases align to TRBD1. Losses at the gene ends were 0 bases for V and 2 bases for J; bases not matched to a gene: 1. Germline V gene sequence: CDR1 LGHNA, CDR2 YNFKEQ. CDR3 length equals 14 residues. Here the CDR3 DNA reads TGTGCCAGCAGCCAAGAACAGGGGCCCTACGAGCAGTACTTC. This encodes CASSQEQGPYEQYF.

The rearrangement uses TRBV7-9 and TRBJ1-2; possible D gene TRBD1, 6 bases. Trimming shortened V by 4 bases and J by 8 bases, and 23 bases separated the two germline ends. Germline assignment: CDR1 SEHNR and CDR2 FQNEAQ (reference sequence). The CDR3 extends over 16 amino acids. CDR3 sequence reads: CASSSLEKLQGYGYTF. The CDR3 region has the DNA TGTGCCAGCAGCTCCCTAGAAAAATTACAGGGTTACGGCTACACCTTC.

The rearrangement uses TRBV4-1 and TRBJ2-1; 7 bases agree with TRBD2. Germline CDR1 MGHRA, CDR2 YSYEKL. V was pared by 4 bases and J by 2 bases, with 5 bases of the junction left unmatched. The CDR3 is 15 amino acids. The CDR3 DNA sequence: TGCGCCAGCAGCCCTTATCGGGGGGCCTACAATGAGCAGTTCTTC. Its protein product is CASSPYRGAYNEQFF.

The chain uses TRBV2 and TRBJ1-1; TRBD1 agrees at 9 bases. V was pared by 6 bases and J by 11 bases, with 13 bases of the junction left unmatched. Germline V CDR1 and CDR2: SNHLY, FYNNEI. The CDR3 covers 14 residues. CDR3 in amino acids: CASRQPPGTGRAFF. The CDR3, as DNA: TGTGCCAGCAGACAACCACCCGGGACAGGGCGTGCTTTCTTT. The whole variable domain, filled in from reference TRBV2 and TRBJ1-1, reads EPEVTQTPSHQVTQMGQEVILRCVPISNHLYFYWYRQILGQKVEFLVSFYNNEISEKSEIFDDQFSVERPDGSNFTLKIRSTKLEDSAMYFCASRQPPGTGRAFFGQGTRLTVV.

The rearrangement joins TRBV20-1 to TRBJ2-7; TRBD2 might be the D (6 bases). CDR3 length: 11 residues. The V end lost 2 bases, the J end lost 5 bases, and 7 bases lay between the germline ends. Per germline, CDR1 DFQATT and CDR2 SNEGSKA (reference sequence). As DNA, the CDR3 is TGCAGTGCTAGAACGGGGGACGAGCAGTACTTC. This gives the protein CSARTGDEQYF.

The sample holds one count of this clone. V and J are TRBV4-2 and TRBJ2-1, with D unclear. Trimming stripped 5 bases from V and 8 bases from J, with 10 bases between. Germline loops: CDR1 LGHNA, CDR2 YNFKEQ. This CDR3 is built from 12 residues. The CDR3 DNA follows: TGTGCCAGCAGCTCACCAGTTGATGAGCAGTTCTTC. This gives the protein CASSSPVDEQFF.

The CDR3 here is CASSLASYLVYEQYF. CDR3 sequence (DNA): TGTGCCAGCAGCTTAGCTTCCTATCTAGTCTACGAGCAGTACTTC. J is TRBJ2-5 and V is TRBV7-9, with D unresolved. The end of the DNA fits TRBJ2-7 better, so the J call may be wrong. CDR1 SEHNR and CDR2 FQNEAQ come from the germline V gene (reference sequence). The CDR3 spans 15 residues.

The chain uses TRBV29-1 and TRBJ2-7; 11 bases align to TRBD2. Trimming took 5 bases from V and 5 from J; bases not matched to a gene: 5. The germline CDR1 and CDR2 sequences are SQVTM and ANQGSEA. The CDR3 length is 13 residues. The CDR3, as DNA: TGCAGCGTTCGACTAGCGGGATTTAACGAGCAGTACTTC. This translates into CSVRLAGFNEQYF.

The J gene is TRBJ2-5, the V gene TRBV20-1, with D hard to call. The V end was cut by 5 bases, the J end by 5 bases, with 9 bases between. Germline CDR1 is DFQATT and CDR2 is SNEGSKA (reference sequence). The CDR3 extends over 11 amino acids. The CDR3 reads CSAAFGETQYF. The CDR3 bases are TGCAGTGCTGCGTTCGGGGAGACCCAGTACTTC.

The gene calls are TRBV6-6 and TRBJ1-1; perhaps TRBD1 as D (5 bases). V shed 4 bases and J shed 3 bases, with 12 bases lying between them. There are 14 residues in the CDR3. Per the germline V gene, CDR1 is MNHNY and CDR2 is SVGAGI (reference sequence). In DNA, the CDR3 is TGTGCCAGCAGTTCCCCTAGGGGTTACACTGAAGCTTTCTTT. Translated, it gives CASSSPRGYTEAFF.

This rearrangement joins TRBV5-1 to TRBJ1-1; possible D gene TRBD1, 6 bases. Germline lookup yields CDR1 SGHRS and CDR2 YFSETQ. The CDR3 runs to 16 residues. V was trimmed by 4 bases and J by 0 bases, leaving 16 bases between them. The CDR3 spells CASSPDRQTLNTEAFF. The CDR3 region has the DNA TGCGCCAGCAGCCCGGACAGACAGACTCTGAACACTGAAGCTTTCTTT.

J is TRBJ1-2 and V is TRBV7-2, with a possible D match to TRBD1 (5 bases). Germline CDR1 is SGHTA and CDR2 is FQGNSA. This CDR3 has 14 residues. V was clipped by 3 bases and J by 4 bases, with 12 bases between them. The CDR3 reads CASSFGAPGYGYTF. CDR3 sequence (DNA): TGTGCCAGCAGCTTTGGGGCGCCGGGCTATGGCTACACCTTC. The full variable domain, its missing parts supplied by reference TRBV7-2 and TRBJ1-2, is GAGVSQSPSNKVTEKGKDVELRCDPISGHTALYWYRQSLGQGLEFLIYFQGNSAPDKSGLPSDRFSAERTGGSVSTLTIQRTQQEDSAVYLCASSFGAPGYGYTFGSGTRLTVV.

The CDR3 is CASSLGGSNEKLFF. Here the CDR3 DNA reads TGCGCCAGCAGCTTGGGGGGCTCCAATGAAAAACTGTTTTTT. The V call is TRBV5-1, the J call TRBJ1-4, with a tentative D call TRBD1 (5 bases). This CDR3 has 14 amino acids. V lost 0 bases and J 5 bases, leaving 8 bases between the germline ends. CDR1 SGHRS and CDR2 YFSETQ come from the germline V gene.

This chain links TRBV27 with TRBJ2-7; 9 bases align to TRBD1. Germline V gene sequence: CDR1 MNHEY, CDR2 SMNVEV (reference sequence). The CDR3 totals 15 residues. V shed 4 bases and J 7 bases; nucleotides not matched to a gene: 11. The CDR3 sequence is CASSSHSGTGKEQYF. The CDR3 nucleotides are TGTGCCAGCAGTTCTCACTCCGGGACAGGGAAAGAGCAGTACTTC.

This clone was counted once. The CDR3 nucleotides read TGTGCCAGCAGTTTATACACAGGGGGCAACAATCAGCCCCAGCATTTT. Translated: CASSLYTGGNNQPQHF. The chain employs TRBV28 and TRBJ1-5, with TRBD1 identical over 9 bases. The length of the CDR3 is 16 residues. V was clipped by 1 base and J by 3 bases; unmatched bases: 4. Germline values: CDR1 MDHEN, CDR2 SYDVKM.

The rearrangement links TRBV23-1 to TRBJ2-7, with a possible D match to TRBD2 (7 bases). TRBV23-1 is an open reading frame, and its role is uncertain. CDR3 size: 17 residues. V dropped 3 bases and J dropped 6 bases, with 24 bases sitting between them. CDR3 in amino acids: CASSHEDWGAREGEQYF. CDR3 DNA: TGCGCCAGCAGTCACGAGGATTGGGGGGCAAGGGAGGGCGAGCAGTACTTC.

The CDR3 nucleotides are TGTGCCAGCAGCCAAGAGGGCTTACTCCGGAGCACAGATACGCAGTATTTT. It encodes CASSQEGLLRSTDTQYF. The rearrangement uses TRBV5-4 and TRBJ2-3, with D possibly matching TRBD2 (5 bases). The CDR3 length is 17 residues. CDR1 is SGHNT and CDR2 is YYREEE in the germline V gene (reference sequence). Between the trimmed V and J ends, which lost 4 bases and 0 bases, there was a span of 18 bases.

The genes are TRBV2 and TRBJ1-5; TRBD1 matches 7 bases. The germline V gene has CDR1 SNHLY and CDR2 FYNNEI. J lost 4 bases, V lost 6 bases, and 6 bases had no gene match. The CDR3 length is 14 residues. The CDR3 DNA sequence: TGTGCCAGCAGCGAGACAGGGCTTAATCAGCCCCAGCATTTT. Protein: CASSETGLNQPQHF. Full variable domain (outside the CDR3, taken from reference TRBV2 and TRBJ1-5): EPEVTQTPSHQVTQMGQEVILRCVPISNHLYFYWYRQILGQKVEFLVSFYNNEISEKSEIFDDQFSVERPDGSNFTLKIRSTKLEDSAMYFCASSETGLNQPQHFGDGTRLSIL.

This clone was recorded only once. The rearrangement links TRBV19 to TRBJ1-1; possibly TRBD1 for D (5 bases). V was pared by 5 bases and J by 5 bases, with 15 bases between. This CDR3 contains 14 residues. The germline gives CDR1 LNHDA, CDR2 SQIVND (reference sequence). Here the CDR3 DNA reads TGTGCCAGTAGTCACGGGGGGGTGTGGACTGAAGCTTTCTTT. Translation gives CASSHGGVWTEAFF.

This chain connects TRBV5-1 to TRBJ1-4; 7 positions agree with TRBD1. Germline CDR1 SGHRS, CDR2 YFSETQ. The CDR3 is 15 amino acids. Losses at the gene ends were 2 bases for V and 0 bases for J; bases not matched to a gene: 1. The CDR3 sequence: CASSFGTATNEKLFF. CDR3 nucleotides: TGCGCCAGCAGCTTCGGGACAGCAACTAATGAAAAACTGTTTTTT.

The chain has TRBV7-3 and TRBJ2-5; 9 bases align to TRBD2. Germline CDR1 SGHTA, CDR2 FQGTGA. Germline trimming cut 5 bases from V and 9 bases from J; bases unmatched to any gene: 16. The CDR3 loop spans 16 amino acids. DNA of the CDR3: TGTGCCAGCAGCCCGCTTAGCGGGAGCCCACGTGGGGCCCAGTACTTC. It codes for CASSPLSGSPRGAQYF.

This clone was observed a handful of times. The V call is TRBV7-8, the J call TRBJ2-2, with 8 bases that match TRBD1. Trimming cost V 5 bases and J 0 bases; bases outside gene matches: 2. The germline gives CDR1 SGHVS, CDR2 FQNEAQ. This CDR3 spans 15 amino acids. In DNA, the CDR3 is TGTGCCAGCAGCCAACAGGGGGCGAACACCGGGGAGCTGTTTTTT. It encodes CASSQQGANTGELFF.